This T cell receptor beta chain was recorded in a study of cytotoxic CD8 clonotypes in ibrutinib-treated CLL. Study-wide background: The patients, roughly ten relapsed/refractory and 15 treatment-naive, included about 18 who were IGHV unmutated.

With cryopreserved PBMCs as the source, roughly 2 micrograms of genomic DNA went to TCR beta libraries. TCRdb's table, derived via immunoSEQ multiplex PCR, lists solely in-frame clones and lacks some. Of around 160,000 clones detected, more than 65% appear once; the ten largest clones hold roughly 2%. Sequenced here: PBMCs, sampled after 12 months of ibrutinib treatment. This receptor was obtained from a human donor with chronic lymphocytic leukemia.

This chain's CDR3 is CASSHLFGDRYNEQFF. The CDR3 nucleotides read TGTGCCAGCAGCCACCTCTTTGGGGACAGGTACAATGAGCAGTTCTTC. The chain employs TRBV7-8 and TRBJ2-1, with 8 bases identical to TRBD1. In germline, CDR1 is SGHVS, CDR2 FQNEAQ. The CDR3 length is 16 residues. The V gene end was trimmed by 5 bases and the J gene end by 4 bases; junction bases not matched to a gene: 10.